The 14 T cell receptor beta chains listed next were all sequenced from one sample in a study of T-cell memory formation after mild COVID-19. TCRdb re-called the 5' RACE reads with MiXCR, one entry per CDR3 protein. The sample has almost 350,000 distinct CDR3 sequences, about 20% seen once. The source material was PBMCs or a T cell subset sorted from them (not recorded which). The receptors derive from a man aged 18 to 29 who had mild COVID-19 (a few samples of this study predate the infection). Cell type and time point are not known.

This clonotype was seen a few times. CDR3 sequence reads: CASSASSGFQETQYF. The DNA of the CDR3 is TGTGCCAGCAGCGCCAGCTCAGGGTTCCAAGAGACCCAGTACTTC. The V gene is TRBV9, the J gene TRBJ2-5; tentatively, D is TRBD1 (5 bases). V shed 3 bases and J shed 1 base, with 13 bases lying between them. Per germline, CDR1 SGDLS and CDR2 YYNGEE. The CDR3 extends over 15 amino acids.

This clonotype came up a few times. Here the CDR3 DNA reads TGTGCCAGCAGTGAATTTTACAGGGGAGAGACCCAGTACTTC. It specifies CASSEFYRGETQYF. The chain is built from TRBV25-1 and TRBJ2-5; 7 positions agree with TRBD1. This CDR3 comprises 14 residues. The ends lost 1 base at V and 4 bases at J; junction bases unmatched: 3. Germline V gives CDR1 MGHDK, CDR2 SYGVNS.

This clonotype was observed a few times. V usage is TRBV11-2 and J usage is TRBJ1-1; 8 bases align to TRBD1. The germline V gene encodes CDR1 SGHAT and CDR2 FQNNGV. The CDR3 contains 15 residues. Trimming cost V 1 base and J 1 base; bases outside gene matches: 2. The CDR3 nucleotides are TGTGCCAGCAGCTTAGCCGGGACAGGGAACACTGAAGCTTTCTTT. Protein product: CASSLAGTGNTEAFF.

This clonotype was seen only a few times. The V gene is TRBV5-1, the J gene TRBJ2-5, with 11 bases lining up with TRBD2. Trimming at V came to 4 bases and at J to 0 bases, leaving 5 bases not matched to a gene. Per germline, CDR1 SGHRS and CDR2 YFSETQ. The CDR3 length is 16 residues. As DNA, the CDR3 is TGCGCCAGCAGCCCGGGACTAGCGGCGTACCAAGAGACCCAGTACTTC. Protein product: CASSPGLAAYQETQYF.

This clonotype was seen more than once but under ten times. The gene calls are TRBV10-3 and TRBJ1-3; D gene uncertain. The V gene lost 8 bases and the J gene lost 1 base, with 6 bases spanning the gap. The CDR3 loop spans 12 amino acids. Germline CDR1 reads ENHRY; CDR2 reads SYGVKD. The CDR3 nucleotides are TGTGCCATCGCAGAGTCTGGAAACACCATATATTTT. Translated: CAIAESGNTIYF.

V is TRBV15 and J is TRBJ2-5; D might be TRBD2 (6 bases). Germline V gene sequence: CDR1 LNHNV, CDR2 YYDKDF (reference sequence). The CDR3 is 15 amino acids. V was shortened by 0 bases and J by 0 bases, with 8 bases between the two germline ends. Here the CDR3 DNA reads TGTGCCACCAGCAGAGAGGGGGGAAACCAAGAGACCCAGTACTTC. Translating it yields CATSREGGNQETQYF. The full variable domain, in which reference TRBV15 and TRBJ2-5 provide the parts outside the CDR3, is DAMVIQNPRYQVTQFGKPVTLSCSQTLNHNVMYWYQQKSSQAPKLLFHYYDKDFNNEADTPDNFQSRRPNTSFCFLDIRSPGLGDTAMYLCATSREGGNQETQYFGPGTRLLVL.

The chain joins TRBV2 to TRBJ2-7; the match to TRBD1 covers 7 bases. V shed 7 bases and J 0 bases; nucleotides not matched to a gene: 6. This CDR3 has 14 amino acids. Germline CDR1 SNHLY, CDR2 FYNNEI. The CDR3 sequence is CASNGQASSYEQYF. The CDR3 DNA reads as TGTGCCAGCAATGGACAGGCTTCCTCCTACGAGCAGTACTTC. Looking up the rest from reference TRBV2 and TRBJ2-7 gives the full variable domain: EPEVTQTPSHQVTQMGQEVILRCVPISNHLYFYWYRQILGQKVEFLVSFYNNEISEKSEIFDDQFSVERPDGSNFTLKIRSTKLEDSAMYFCASNGQASSYEQYFGPGTRLTVT.

V and J are TRBV4-1 and TRBJ2-5; tentatively, D is TRBD1 (6 bases). Germline values: CDR1 MGHRA, CDR2 YSYEKL. The CDR3 is 14 residues long. Trimming cost V 1 base and J 5 bases, with 11 bases left between them. The CDR3 loop is CASSQVSDRETQYF. The CDR3 DNA reads as TGCGCCAGCAGCCAAGTAAGCGACAGGGAGACCCAGTACTTC.

The chain combines TRBV5-1 with TRBJ1-5; D not certain. Germline V gives CDR1 SGHRS, CDR2 YFSETQ. V was shortened by 1 base and J by 3 bases, with 11 bases between the two germline ends. CDR3 length: 15 amino acids. The DNA of the CDR3 is TGCGCCAGCAGCTTGAGAACTGACAACAATCAGCCCCAGCATTTT. The encoded protein is CASSLRTDNNQPQHF.

Only a few counts were recorded for this clonotype. The genes are TRBV5-1 and TRBJ2-2; D call uncertain. In germline, CDR1 is SGHRS, CDR2 YFSETQ. The CDR3 is made up of 15 amino acids. Between the trimmed V and J ends, which lost 0 bases and 9 bases, there was a span of 15 bases. The CDR3 nucleotides are TGCGCCAGCAGCTTGGCGGCTGGCAATAGGAGGGAGCTGTTTTTT. It is translated as CASSLAAGNRRELFF.

This chain uses TRBV6-5 with TRBJ1-2; D might be TRBD1 (6 bases). The germline gives CDR1 MNHEY, CDR2 SVGAGI. Between the trimmed V and J ends, which lost 7 bases and 0 bases, there was a span of 15 bases. The CDR3 contains 15 residues. CDR3 region: CASKGVAFTNYGYTF. CDR3 in DNA: TGTGCCAGCAAGGGGGTTGCCTTTACTAACTATGGCTACACCTTC.

This chain joins TRBV7-2 and TRBJ2-5, with TRBD2 identical over 7 bases. There are 16 residues in the CDR3. The trim removed 1 base at V and 5 bases at J, leaving 10 bases unmatched. Germline V gives CDR1 SGHTA, CDR2 FQGNSA. The CDR3 loop reads CASSLEGGGRTETQYF. In nucleotides, the CDR3 is TGTGCCAGCAGCTTAGAGGGCGGGGGACGGACGGAGACCCAGTACTTC.

This clonotype was seen at least ten times. The chain carries TRBV18 and TRBJ2-1; 8 bases match TRBD2. Germline V lookup: CDR1 KGHSH, CDR2 LQKENI. The CDR3 covers 15 residues. The V segment lost 8 bases and the J segment 9 bases; nucleotides outside the gene matches: 15. CDR3: CASGPQGLGLLEQFF. Here the CDR3 DNA reads TGTGCCAGCGGACCGCAGGGACTAGGGCTTCTTGAGCAGTTCTTC.

This clonotype was observed a few times. This sequence joins TRBV27 and TRBJ1-1, with 7 bases fitting TRBD1. From germline, CDR1 is MNHEY and CDR2 SMNVEV (reference sequence). The CDR3 spans 15 residues. V gave up 1 base and J gave up 3 bases; unmatched junction bases: 5. The CDR3: CASSLWGTDHTEAFF. The CDR3 nucleotides are TGTGCCAGCAGTTTATGGGGGACAGACCACACTGAAGCTTTCTTT.